This T cell receptor (beta chain) was found in a study of OX40 agonist ivuxolimab in advanced cancers. Study overall: Ivuxolimab, which is an agonistic anti-OX40 (CD134) antibody, was administered to the patients. Study-level findings and limits: Among the least clonally expanded were partial responders at 0.1-3.0 mg/kg.

Blood samples were obtained at baseline, cycle 4 day 1, and cycle 7 day 1. Sequenced by immunoSEQ multiplex PCR; TCRdb stores in-frame clones only, minus some. Of 60,000 to 75,000 clones listed, 65% to 85% are singletons. The germline V gene has CDR1 SGDLS and CDR2 YYNGEE. The CDR3 consists of 13 residues. V lost 5 bases to trimming and J lost 5 bases; unmatched junction nucleotides: 0. To note about this clone: What it binds is unknown.

The chain has TRBV9 and TRBJ2-1; 11 bases are a match to TRBD2. Sequences were derived from CD4+ or CD8+ T cells sorted from blood, sampled in a trial of the OX40 agonist ivuxolimab. The TCR sequence derives from an adult with an advanced solid tumor such as melanoma, head and neck, liver or kidney cancer. For the CDR3, the DNA is TGTGCCAGCAGGGGACTAGCGGACAATGAGCAGTTCTTC. As protein: CASRGLADNEQFF.